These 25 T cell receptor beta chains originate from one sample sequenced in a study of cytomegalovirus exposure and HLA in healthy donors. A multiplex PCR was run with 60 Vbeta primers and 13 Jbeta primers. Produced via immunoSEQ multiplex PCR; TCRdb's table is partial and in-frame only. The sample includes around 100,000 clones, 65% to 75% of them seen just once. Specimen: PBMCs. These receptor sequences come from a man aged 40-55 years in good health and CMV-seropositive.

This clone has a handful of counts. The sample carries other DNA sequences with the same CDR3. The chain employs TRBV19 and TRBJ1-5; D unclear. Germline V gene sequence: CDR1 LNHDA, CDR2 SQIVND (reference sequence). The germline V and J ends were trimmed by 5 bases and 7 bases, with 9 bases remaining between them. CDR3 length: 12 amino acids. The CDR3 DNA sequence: TGTGCCAGTAGTCTGCGGAACCAGCCCCAGCATTTT. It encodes CASSLRNQPQHF.

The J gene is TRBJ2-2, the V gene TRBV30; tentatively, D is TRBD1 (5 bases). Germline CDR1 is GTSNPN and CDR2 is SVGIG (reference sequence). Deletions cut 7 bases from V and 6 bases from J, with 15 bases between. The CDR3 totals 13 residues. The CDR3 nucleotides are TGTGCCTTTACCCCAGGGATCTCCGGGGAGCTGTTTTTT. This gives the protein CAFTPGISGELFF.

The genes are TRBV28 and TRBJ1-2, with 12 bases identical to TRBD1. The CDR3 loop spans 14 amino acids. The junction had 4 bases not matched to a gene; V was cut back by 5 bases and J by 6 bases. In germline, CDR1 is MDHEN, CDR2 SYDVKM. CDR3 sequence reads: CASSDGTGGDGYTF. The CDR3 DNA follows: TGTGCCAGCAGTGACGGGACAGGGGGCGATGGCTACACCTTC.

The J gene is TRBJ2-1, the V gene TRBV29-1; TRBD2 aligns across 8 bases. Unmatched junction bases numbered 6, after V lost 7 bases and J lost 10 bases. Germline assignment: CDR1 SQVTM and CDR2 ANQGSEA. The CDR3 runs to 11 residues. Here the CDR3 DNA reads TGCAGCGCCCTGCGGGGGGTAGAGCAGTTCTTC. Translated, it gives CSALRGVEQFF.

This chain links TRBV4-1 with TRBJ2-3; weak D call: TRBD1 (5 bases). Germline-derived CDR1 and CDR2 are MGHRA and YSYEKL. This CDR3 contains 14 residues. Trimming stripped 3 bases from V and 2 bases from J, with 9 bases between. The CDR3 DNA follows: TGCGCCAGCAGCCAGCAGGGATTCACAGATACGCAGTATTTT. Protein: CASSQQGFTDTQYF.

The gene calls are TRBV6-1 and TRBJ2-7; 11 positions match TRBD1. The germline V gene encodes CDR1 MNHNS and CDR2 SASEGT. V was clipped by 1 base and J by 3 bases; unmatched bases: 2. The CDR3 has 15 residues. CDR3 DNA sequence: TGTGCCAGCAGTGAAGAAGGGACAGGGGGCTACGAGCAGTACTTC. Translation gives CASSEEGTGGYEQYF.

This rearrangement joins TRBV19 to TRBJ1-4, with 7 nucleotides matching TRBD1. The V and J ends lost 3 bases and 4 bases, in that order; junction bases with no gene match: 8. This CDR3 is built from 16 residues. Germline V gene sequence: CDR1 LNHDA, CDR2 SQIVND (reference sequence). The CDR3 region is CASSIKEGAVNEKLFF. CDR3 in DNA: TGTGCCAGTAGTATCAAGGAGGGGGCGGTTAATGAAAAACTGTTTTTT.

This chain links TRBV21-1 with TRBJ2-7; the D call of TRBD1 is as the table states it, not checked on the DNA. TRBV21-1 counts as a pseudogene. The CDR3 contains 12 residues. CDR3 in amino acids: CASRTQTEEQYF. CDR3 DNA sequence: TGTGCCAGCAGGACACAGACGGAAGAGCAGTACTTC.

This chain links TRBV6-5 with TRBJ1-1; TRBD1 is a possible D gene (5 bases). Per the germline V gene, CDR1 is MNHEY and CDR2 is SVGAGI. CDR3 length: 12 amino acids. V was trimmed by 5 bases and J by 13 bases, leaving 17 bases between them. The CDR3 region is CASSPGTLGGFF. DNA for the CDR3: TGTGCCAGCAGTCCGGGGACCTTGGGGGGTTTCTTT.

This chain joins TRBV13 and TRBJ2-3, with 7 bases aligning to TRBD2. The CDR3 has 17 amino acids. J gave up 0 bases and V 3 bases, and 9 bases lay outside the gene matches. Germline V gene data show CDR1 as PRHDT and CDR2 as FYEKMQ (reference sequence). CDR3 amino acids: CASSFSGRLPSTDTQYF. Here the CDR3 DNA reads TGTGCCAGCAGCTTTTCCGGGAGGCTCCCCAGCACAGATACGCAGTATTTT. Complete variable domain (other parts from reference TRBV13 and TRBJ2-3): AAGVIQSPRHLIKEKRETATLKCYPIPRHDTVYWYQQGPGQDPQFLISFYEKMQSDKGSIPDRFSAQQFSDYHSELNMSSLELGDSALYFCASSFSGRLPSTDTQYFGPGTRLTVL.

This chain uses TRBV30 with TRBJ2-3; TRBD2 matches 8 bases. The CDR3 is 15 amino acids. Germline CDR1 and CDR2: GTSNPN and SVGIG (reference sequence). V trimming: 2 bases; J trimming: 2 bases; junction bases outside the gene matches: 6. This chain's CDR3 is CAWSPSGSSTDTQYF. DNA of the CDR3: TGTGCCTGGAGTCCCAGCGGGAGTTCCACAGATACGCAGTATTTT.

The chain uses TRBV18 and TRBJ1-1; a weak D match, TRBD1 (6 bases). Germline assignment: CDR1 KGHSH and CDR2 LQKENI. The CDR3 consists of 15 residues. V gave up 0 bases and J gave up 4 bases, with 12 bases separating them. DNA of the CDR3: TGTGCCAGCTCACCACCGATTCAGGGGTCCACTGAAGCTTTCTTT. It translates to CASSPPIQGSTEAFF.

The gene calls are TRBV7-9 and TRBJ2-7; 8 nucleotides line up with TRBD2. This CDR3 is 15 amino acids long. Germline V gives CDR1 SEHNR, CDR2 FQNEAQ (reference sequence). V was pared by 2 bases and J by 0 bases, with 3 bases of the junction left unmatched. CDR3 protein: CASSLSGGSSYEQYF. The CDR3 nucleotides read TGTGCCAGCAGCTTATCGGGGGGGAGCTCCTACGAGCAGTACTTC.

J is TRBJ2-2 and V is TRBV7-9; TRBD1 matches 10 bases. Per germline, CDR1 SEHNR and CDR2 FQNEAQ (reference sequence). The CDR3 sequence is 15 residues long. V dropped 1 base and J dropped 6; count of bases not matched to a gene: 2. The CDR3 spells CASSLDGTGAGELFF. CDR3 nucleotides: TGTGCCAGCAGCTTAGATGGGACAGGGGCCGGGGAGCTGTTTTTT.

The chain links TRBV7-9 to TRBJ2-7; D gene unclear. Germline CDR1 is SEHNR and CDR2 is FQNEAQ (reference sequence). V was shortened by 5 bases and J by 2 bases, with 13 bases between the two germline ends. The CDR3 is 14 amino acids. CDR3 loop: CASSVSSVPYEQYF. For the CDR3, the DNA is TGTGCCAGCAGCGTCTCCTCGGTACCCTACGAGCAGTACTTC. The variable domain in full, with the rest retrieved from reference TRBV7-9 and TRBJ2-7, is DTGVSQNPRHKITKRGQNVTFRCDPISEHNRLYWYRQTLGQGPEFLTYFQNEAQLEKSRLLSDRFSAERPKGSFSTLEIQRTEQGDSAMYLCASSVSSVPYEQYFGPGTRLTVT.

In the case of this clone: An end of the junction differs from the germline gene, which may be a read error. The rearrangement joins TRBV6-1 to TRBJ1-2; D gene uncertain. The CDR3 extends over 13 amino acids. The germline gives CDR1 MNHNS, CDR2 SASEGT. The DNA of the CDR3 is TGTGCCGGTCGGATCAGAATTGATAATGAGGGCGGCTTC. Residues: CAGRIRIDNEGGF.

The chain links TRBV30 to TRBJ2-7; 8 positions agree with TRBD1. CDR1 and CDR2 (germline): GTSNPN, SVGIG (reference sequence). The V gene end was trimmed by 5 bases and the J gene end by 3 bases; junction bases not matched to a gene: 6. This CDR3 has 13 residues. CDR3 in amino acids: CAWEIDRGYEQYV. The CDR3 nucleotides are TGTGCCTGGGAAATCGACAGGGGCTACGAGCAGTACGTC.

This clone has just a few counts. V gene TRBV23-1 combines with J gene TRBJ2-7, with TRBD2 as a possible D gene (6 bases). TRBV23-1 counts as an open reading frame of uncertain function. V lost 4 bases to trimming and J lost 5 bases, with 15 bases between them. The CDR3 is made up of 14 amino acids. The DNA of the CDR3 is TGCGCCAGCAGTCGATGGGGGGAGCCCCACGAGCAGTACTTC. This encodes CASSRWGEPHEQYF.

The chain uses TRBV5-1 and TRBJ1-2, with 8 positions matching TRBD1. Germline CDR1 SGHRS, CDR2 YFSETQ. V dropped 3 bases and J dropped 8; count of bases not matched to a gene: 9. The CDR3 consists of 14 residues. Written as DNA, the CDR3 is TGCGCCAGCAGCTCCGGACAGGGTTTGGTAGGCTACACCTTC. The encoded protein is CASSSGQGLVGYTF.

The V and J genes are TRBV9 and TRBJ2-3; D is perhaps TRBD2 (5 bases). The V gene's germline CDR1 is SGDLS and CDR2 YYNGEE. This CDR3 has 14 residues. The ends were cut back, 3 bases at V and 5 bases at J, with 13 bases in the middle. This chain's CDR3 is CASSAIPGEDTQYF. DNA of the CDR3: TGTGCCAGCAGCGCCATCCCCGGGGAAGATACGCAGTATTTT.

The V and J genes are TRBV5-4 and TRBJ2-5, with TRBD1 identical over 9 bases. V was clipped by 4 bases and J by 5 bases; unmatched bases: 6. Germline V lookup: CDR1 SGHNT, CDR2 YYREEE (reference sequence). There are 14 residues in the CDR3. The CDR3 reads CASSRDRESETQYF. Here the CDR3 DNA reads TGTGCCAGCAGCCGGGACAGGGAGAGTGAGACCCAGTACTTC.

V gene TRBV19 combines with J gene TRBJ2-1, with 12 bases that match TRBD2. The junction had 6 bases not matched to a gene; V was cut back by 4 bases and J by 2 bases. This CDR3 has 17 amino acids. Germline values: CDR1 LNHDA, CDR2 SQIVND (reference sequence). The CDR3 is CASSRLAGDRPYNEQFF. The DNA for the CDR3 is TGTGCCAGTAGTAGACTAGCGGGAGATCGGCCCTACAATGAGCAGTTCTTC.

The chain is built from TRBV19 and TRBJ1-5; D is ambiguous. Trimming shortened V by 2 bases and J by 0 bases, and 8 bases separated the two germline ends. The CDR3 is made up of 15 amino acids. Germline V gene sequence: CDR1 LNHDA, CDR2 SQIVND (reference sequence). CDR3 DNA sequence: TGTGCCAGTAGTATACAGATGTATAGCAATCAGCCCCAGCATTTT. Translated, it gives CASSIQMYSNQPQHF. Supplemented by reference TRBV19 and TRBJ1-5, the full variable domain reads DGGITQSPKYLFRKEGQNVTLSCEQNLNHDAMYWYRQDPGQGLRLIYYSQIVNDFQKGDIAEGYSVSREKKESFPLTVTSAQKNPTAFYLCASSIQMYSNQPQHFGDGTRLSIL.

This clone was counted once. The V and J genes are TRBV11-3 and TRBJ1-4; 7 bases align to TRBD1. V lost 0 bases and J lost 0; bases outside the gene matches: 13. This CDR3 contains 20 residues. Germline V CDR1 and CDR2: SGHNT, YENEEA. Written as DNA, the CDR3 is TGTGCCAGCAGCTTAGATCCAGGGGGTCCTCATAACGCAACTAATGAAAAACTGTTTTTT. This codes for CASSLDPGGPHNATNEKLFF.

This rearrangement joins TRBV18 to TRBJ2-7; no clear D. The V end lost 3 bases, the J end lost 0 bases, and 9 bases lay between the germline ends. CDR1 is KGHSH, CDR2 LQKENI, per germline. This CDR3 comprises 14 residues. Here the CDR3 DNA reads TGTGCCAGCTCACCTGAACTCTACTCCTACGAGCAGTACTTC. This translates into CASSPELYSYEQYF.